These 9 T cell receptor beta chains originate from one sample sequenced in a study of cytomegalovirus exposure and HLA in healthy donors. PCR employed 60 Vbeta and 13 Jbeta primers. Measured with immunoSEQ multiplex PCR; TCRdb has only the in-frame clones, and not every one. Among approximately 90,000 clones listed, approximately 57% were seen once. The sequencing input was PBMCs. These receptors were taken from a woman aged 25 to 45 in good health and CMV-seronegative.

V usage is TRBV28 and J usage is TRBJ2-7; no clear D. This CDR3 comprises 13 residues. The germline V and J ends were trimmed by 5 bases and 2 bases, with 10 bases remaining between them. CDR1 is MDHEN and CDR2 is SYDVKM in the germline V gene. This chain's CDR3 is CASSILNPYEQYF. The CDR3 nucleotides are TGTGCCAGCAGTATACTAAATCCCTACGAGCAGTACTTC.

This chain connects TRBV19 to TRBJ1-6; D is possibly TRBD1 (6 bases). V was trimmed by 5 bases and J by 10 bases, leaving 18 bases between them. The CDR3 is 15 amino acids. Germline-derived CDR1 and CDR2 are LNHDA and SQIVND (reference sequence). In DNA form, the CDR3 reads TGTGCCAGTAGTGAGATAAACAGGGACGGGTCACCCCTCCACTTT. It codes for CASSEINRDGSPLHF.

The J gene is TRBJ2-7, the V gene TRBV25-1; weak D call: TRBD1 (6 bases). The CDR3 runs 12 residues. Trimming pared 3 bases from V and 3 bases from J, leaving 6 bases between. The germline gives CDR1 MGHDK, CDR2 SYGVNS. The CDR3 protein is CASSDRGYEQYF. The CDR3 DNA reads TGTGCCAGCAGTGACAGGGGCTACGAGCAGTACTTC.

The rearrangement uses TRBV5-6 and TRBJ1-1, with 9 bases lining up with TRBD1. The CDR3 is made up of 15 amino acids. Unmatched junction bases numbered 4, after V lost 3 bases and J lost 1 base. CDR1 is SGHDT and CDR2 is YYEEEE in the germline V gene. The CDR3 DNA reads TGTGCCAGCAGCTCCTTGGGACAGGGGAACACTGAAGCTTTCTTT. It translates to CASSSLGQGNTEAFF.

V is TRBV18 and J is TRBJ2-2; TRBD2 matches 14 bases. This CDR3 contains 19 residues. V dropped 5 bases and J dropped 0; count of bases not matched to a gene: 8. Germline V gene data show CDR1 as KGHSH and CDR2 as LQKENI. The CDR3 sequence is CASSARLAGGPANTGELFF. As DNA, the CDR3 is TGTGCCAGCTCAGCACGACTAGCGGGAGGGCCGGCGAACACCGGGGAGCTGTTTTTT.

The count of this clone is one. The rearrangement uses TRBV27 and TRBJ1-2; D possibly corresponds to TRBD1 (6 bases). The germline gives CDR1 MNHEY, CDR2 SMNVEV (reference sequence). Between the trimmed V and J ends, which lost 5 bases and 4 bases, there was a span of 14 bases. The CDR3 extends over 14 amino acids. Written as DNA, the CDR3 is TGTGCCAGCAGTCCAGGGACACCGACCTATGGCTACACCTTC. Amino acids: CASSPGTPTYGYTF.

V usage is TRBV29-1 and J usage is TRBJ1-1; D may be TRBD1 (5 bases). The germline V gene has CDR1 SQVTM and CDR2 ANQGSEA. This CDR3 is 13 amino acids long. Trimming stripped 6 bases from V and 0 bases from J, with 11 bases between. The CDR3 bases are TGCAGCGTGGATACAGGAGTGAACACTGAAGCTTTCTTT. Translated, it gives CSVDTGVNTEAFF.

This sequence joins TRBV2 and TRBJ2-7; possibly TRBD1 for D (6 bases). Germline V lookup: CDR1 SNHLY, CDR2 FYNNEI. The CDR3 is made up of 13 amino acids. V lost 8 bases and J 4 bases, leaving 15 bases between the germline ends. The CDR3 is CASRRDTPYEQYF. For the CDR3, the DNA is TGTGCCAGCCGCCGGGACACCCCATACGAGCAGTACTTC.

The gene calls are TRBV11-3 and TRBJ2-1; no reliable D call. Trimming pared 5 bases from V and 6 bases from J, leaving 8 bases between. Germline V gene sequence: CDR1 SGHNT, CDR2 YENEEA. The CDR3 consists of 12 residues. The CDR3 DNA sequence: TGTGCCAGCAGCCGCAGTGCCAATGAGCAGTTCTTC. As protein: CASSRSANEQFF.